This T cell receptor (beta chain) is from a study of blood T cells in healthy people across ages. Together with a sample-barcoded 5' primer, a J-beta primer mix was included in a second PCR lasting about 7 to 11 cycles. Using its own MiXCR run on the 5' RACE reads, TCRdb lists one record per CDR3 protein. The table has about 1.8 million distinct CDR3 sequences, around 50% seen once. This clonotype was detected a few times. The V and J ends lost 3 bases and 0 bases, in that order; junction bases with no gene match: 7. This CDR3 comprises 17 residues. Germline assignment: CDR1 SGHNT and CDR2 YYREEE (reference sequence).

The chain couples TRBV5-4 to TRBJ2-1; 9 nucleotides agree with TRBD2. The clonotype comes from a middle-aged woman in good health. Sequenced material: blood. CDR3 sequence reads: CASSSGGLASSYNEQFF. CDR3 bases: TGTGCCAGCAGCTCCGGTGGACTAGCGAGCTCCTACAATGAGCAGTTCTTC. The complete variable domain, with remaining parts taken from reference TRBV5-4 and TRBJ2-1, reads ETGVTQSPTHLIKTRGQQVTLRCSSQSGHNTVSWYQQALGQGPQFIFQYYREEENGRGNFPPRFSGLQFPNYSSELNVNALELDDSALYLCASSSGGLASSYNEQFFGPGTRLTVL.